These 10 T cell receptor beta chains originate from one sample sequenced in a study of immune cell composition in non-small cell lung cancer. The data were produced by immunoSEQ multiplex PCR, yet TCRdb's version contains in-frame clones alone and is incomplete. The sample yields about 6,600 clones, 65% to 85% seen once. The normal lung sample lay at least 3 cm, and maximally far, from the tumour. Sequenced sample: non-adjacent lung tissue. These receptors were taken from a human donor with non-small cell lung cancer.

V and J are TRBV6-5 and TRBJ1-2; 7 bases are shared with TRBD1. V shed 6 bases, J shed 2 bases, and the junction held 9 bases outside the gene matches. Germline V gene data show CDR1 as MNHEY and CDR2 as SVGAGI. This CDR3 is built from 15 residues. The CDR3 region has the DNA TGTGCCAGCAGCCCGCCAAAGGGGGCGAACTATGGCTACACCTTC. Its protein product is CASSPPKGANYGYTF.

The chain has TRBV2 and TRBJ1-2; 10 nucleotides align to TRBD1. V lost 4 bases, J lost 5 bases, and 1 base stayed unmatched. Germline CDR1 reads SNHLY; CDR2 reads FYNNEI. This CDR3 comprises 13 residues. Written as DNA, the CDR3 is TGTGCCAGCAGTGGGACAGGGGGATATGGCTACACCTTC. Translating gives CASSGTGGYGYTF.

CDR3 nucleotides: TGTGCCAGCAGCTCGCTACCGGGACTACCAACAGCGAGCTCCTACAATGAGCAGTTCTTC. It translates to CASSSLPGLPTASSYNEQFF. The chain is built from TRBV4-2 and TRBJ2-1; 7 bases align to TRBD2. The CDR3 length is 20 residues. The germline V gene has CDR1 LGHNA and CDR2 YNFKEQ. V trimming: 5 bases; J trimming: 0 bases; junction bases outside the gene matches: 19.

The CDR3, as DNA: TGTGCCAGCAGACGAGTTGCAACTAATGAAAAACTGTTTTTT. It encodes CASRRVATNEKLFF. The rearrangement uses TRBV27 and TRBJ1-4; D is unclear. The CDR3 contains 14 residues. Deletions cut 6 bases from V and 0 bases from J, with 8 bases between. Per the germline V gene, CDR1 is MNHEY and CDR2 is SMNVEV (reference sequence).

This clone has only one observation. The rearrangement joins TRBV6-1 to TRBJ1-5; D call uncertain. V was cut by 7 bases and J by 7 bases, with 20 bases left in between. CDR1 MNHNS and CDR2 SASEGT come from the germline V gene. This CDR3 has 15 amino acids. CDR3 sequence reads: CASNPFAGGGQPQHF. The CDR3 region has the DNA TGTGCCAGCAACCCCTTTGCAGGCGGAGGGCAGCCCCAGCATTTT.

This clone was seen more than once but under ten times. The CDR3 coding sequence is TGTGCCAGCAGTCTTAGCGGGAGGGCAAAAGAGACCCAGTACTTC. It yields the protein CASSLSGRAKETQYF. The J gene is TRBJ2-5, the V gene TRBV28, with 11 bases identical to TRBD2. The V gene's germline CDR1 is MDHEN and CDR2 SYDVKM. The CDR3 consists of 15 residues. The junction had 5 bases not matched to a gene; V was cut back by 5 bases and J by 3 bases.

J is TRBJ1-5 and V is TRBV4-1, with a tentative D call TRBD1 (5 bases). Germline V gene data show CDR1 as MGHRA and CDR2 as YSYEKL. The CDR3 has 14 residues. With 2 bases removed from V and 6 bases from J, the gap between germline ends came to 11 bases. The CDR3 coding sequence is TGCGCCAGCAGCCAACCGGCAGGGCTTCAGCCCCAGCATTTT. Translated: CASSQPAGLQPQHF.

This chain links TRBV27 with TRBJ1-6; 10 bases align to TRBD1. The CDR3 length is 15 residues. Germline CDR1 and CDR2: MNHEY and SMNVEV (reference sequence). The trim removed 5 bases at V and 7 bases at J, leaving 5 bases unmatched. This CDR3 is CASSTRDRGNSPLHF. DNA of the CDR3: TGTGCCAGCAGTACCCGGGACAGGGGAAATTCACCCCTCCACTTT.

The V and J genes are TRBV27 and TRBJ2-7; 9 bases match TRBD2. The germline V gene encodes CDR1 MNHEY and CDR2 SMNVEV (reference sequence). This CDR3 is built from 15 residues. The trim removed 6 bases at V and 0 bases at J, leaving 6 bases unmatched. The CDR3, as DNA: TGTGCCAGCAGGAGTAGCGGGAGAGCCTCCTACGAGCAGTACTTC. Its translation: CASRSSGRASYEQYF.

The chain is built from TRBV7-9 and TRBJ2-3; 12 bases are shared with TRBD2. Germline V gene data show CDR1 as SEHNR and CDR2 as FQNEAQ (reference sequence). V shed 6 bases and J 4 bases; nucleotides not matched to a gene: 5. This CDR3 contains 15 residues. The CDR3, as DNA: TGTGCCAGCAGTCCTTCTAGCGGGGGGGCAGATACGCAGTATTTT. Its translation is CASSPSSGGADTQYF.